This TCR beta chain was sequenced during a study of blood T cell repertoires in COVID-19. As for the study in general: Sites across the United States, Italy and Spain contributed samples from acute and convalescent COVID-19. T cells, B-cell-depleted T cells, or PBMCs supplied cDNA or gDNA.

Germline CDR1 SQVTM, CDR2 ANQGSEA. The V and J ends lost 4 bases and 0 bases respectively, with 4 bases between them. The CDR3 runs to 12 residues. The repertoire was sequenced with immunoSEQ multiplex PCR; TCRdb's copy has only in-frame clones and lacks some. Of approximately 150,000 clones in the sample, approximately 88% are singletons; the top ten hold 28%. The V gene is TRBV29-1, the J gene TRBJ1-5, with unresolved D. The sequence came from a human donor in a cohort sampled during active COVID-19. The sequenced sample was peripheral blood. As DNA, the CDR3 is TGCAGCGTTGCGGGTAGCAATCAGCCCCAGCATTTT. Its translation: CSVAGSNQPQHF.